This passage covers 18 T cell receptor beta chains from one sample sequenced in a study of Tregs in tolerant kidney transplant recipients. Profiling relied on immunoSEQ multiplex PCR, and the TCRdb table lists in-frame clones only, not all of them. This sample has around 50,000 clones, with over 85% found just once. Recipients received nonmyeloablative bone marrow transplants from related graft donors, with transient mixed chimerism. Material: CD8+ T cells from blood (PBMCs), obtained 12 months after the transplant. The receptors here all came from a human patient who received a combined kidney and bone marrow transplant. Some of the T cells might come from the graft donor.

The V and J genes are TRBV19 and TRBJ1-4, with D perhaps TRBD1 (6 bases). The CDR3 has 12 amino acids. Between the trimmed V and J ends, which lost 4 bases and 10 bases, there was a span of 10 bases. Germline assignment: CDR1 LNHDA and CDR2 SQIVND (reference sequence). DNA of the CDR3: TGTGCCAGTAGTACGGGAGGGGGAAAACTGTTTTTT. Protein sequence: CASSTGGGKLFF. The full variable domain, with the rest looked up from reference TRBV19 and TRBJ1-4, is DGGITQSPKYLFRKEGQNVTLSCEQNLNHDAMYWYRQDPGQGLRLIYYSQIVNDFQKGDIAEGYSVSREKKESFPLTVTSAQKNPTAFYLCASSTGGGKLFFGSGTQLSVL.

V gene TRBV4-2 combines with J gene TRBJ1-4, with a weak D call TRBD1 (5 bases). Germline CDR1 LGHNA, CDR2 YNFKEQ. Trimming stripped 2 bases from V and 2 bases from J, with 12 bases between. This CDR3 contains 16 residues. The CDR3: CASSQRQQTTNEKLFF. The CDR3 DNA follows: TGTGCCAGCAGCCAAAGACAGCAAACTACTAATGAAAAACTGTTTTTT.

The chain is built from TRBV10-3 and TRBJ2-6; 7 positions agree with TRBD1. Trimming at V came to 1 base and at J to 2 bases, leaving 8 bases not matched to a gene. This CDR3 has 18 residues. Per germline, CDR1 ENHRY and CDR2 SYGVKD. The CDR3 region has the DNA TGTGCCATCAGTGAGTTTGACAGGGCCGAACCTGGGGCCAACGTCCTGACTTTC. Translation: CAISEFDRAEPGANVLTF.

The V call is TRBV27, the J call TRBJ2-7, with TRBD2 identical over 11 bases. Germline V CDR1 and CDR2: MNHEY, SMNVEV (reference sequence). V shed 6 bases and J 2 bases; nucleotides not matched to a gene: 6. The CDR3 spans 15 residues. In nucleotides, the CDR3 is TGTGCCAGCAGCTTGGGGACTAGCGGAACCTACGAGCAGTACTTC. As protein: CASSLGTSGTYEQYF.

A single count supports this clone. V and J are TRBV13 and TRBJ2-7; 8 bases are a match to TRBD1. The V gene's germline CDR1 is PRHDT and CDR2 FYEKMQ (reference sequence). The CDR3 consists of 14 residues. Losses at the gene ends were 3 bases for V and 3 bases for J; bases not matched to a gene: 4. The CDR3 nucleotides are TGTGCCAGCAGCTTCAGGGGGCGCGGCTACGAGCAGTACTTC. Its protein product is CASSFRGRGYEQYF.

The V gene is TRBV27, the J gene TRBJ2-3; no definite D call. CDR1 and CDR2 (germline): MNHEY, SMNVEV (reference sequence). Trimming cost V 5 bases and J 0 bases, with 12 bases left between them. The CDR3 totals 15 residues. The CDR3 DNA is TGTGCCAGCAGTCCCCAGTTTGTTAGCACAGATACGCAGTATTTT. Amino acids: CASSPQFVSTDTQYF.

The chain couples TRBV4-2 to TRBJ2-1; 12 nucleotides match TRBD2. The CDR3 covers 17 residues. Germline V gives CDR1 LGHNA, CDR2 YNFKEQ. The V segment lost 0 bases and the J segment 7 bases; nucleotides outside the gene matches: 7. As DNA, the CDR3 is TGTGCCAGCAGCCAAGATCTGTCTAGCGGGGGGGTGAATGAGCAGTTCTTC. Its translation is CASSQDLSSGGVNEQFF.

CDR3 DNA sequence: TGTGCCAGCAGTCCGGGACAGGGTATCCCGAAAGCTTTCTTT. It yields the protein CASSPGQGIPKAFF. The chain carries TRBV27 and TRBJ1-1, with 9 bases that match TRBD1. V lost 5 bases to trimming and J lost 9 bases; unmatched junction nucleotides: 10. Germline CDR1 and CDR2: MNHEY and SMNVEV (reference sequence). The CDR3 runs to 14 residues.

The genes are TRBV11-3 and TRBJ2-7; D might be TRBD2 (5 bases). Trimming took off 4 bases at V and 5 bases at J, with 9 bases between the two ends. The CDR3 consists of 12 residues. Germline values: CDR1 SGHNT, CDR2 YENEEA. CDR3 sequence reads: CASSWRADEQYF. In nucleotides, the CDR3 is TGTGCCAGCAGCTGGAGAGCGGACGAGCAGTACTTC.

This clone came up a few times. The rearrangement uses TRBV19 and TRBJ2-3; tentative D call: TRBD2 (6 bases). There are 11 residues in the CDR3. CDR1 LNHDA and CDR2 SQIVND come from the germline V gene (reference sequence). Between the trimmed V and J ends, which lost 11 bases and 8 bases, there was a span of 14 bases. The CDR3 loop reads CASKTGGTQYF. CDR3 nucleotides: TGTGCCTCTAAAACCGGGGGTACGCAGTATTTT.

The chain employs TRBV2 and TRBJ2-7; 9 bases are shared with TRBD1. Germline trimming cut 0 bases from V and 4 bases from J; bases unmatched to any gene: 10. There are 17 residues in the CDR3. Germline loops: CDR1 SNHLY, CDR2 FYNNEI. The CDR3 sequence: CASSEAGTGMPEYEQYF. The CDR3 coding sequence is TGTGCCAGCAGTGAAGCTGGGACAGGGATGCCAGAATACGAGCAGTACTTC.

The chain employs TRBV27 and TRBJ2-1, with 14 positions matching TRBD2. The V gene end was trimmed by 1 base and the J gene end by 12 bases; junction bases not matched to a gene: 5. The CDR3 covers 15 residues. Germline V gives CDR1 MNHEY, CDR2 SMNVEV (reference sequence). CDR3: CASSLFGTSGRTQFF. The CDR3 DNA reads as TGTGCCAGCAGTTTATTTGGGACTAGCGGGAGAACGCAGTTCTTC.

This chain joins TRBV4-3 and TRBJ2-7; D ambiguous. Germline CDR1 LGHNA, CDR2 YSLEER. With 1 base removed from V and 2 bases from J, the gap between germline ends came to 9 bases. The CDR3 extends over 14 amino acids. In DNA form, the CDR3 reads TGCGCCAGCAGCCAAGGCCGGTCCCCCTACGAGCAGTACTTC. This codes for CASSQGRSPYEQYF.

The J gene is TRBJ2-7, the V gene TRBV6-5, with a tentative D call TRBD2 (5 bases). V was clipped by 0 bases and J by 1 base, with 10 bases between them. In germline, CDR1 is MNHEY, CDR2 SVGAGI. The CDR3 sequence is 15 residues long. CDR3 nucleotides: TGTGCCAGCAGTTACTCTAGCCGGGGATCCTACGAGCAGTACTTC. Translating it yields CASSYSSRGSYEQYF.

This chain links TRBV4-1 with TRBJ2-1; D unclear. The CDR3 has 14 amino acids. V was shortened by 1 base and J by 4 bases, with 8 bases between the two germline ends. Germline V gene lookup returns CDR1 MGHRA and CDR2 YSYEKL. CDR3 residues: CASSQGGIYNEQFF. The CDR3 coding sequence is TGCGCCAGCAGCCAAGGAGGAATATACAATGAGCAGTTCTTC.

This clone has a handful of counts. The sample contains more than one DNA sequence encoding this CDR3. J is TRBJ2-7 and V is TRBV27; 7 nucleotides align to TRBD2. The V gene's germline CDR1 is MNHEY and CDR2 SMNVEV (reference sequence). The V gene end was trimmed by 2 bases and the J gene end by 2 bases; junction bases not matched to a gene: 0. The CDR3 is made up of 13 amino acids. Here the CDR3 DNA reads TGTGCCAGCAGTTTACGGGGGGCCTACGAGCAGTACTTC. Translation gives CASSLRGAYEQYF.

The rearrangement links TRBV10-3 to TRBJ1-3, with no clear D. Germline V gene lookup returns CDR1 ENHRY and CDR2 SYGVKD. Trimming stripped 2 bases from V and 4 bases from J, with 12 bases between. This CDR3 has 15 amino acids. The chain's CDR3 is CAISEPDIAGNTIYF. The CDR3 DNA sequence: TGTGCCATCAGTGAGCCTGACATTGCAGGAAACACCATATATTTT.

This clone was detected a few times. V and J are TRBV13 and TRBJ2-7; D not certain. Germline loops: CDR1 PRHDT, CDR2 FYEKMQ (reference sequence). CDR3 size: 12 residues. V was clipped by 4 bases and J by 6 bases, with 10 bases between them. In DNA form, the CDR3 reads TGTGCCAGCAGCTCCCCCCGCGGCGAGCAGTACTTC. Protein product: CASSSPRGEQYF. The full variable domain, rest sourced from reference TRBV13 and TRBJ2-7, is AAGVIQSPRHLIKEKRETATLKCYPIPRHDTVYWYQQGPGQDPQFLISFYEKMQSDKGSIPDRFSAQQFSDYHSELNMSSLELGDSALYFCASSSPRGEQYFGPGTRLTVT.